The rows below give T cell receptor beta chains drawn from one sample of a study of response to subunit inactivated influenza vaccine. TCRdb independently ran MiXCR on the RT-PCR reads; one entry per CDR3 protein. This sample has roughly 520,000 distinct CDR3 sequences, with 25% found just once. The material sequenced was CD4+ T cells sorted from PBMCs, taken 4 to 6 days after vaccination. The receptor source for this set is a man aged 50 to 60 who received an inactivated influenza vaccine. CDR3s include the opening cysteine and the closing phenylalanine or tryptophan. The D gene is left open where the match is weak. Rows may omit the clone size; those that give it use once, few, many or a size class.

size	J	D	V	DNA	CDR3
few	TRBJ2-1	.	TRBV29-1	TGCAGCGGTGGCGTGTGGGATGAGCAGTTCTTC	CSGGVWDEQFF
many	TRBJ2-5	TRBD1	TRBV20-1	TGCAGTGCGACAGGGGTCGAGACCCAGTACTTC	CSATGVETQYF
.	TRBJ2-3	.	TRBV7-2	TGTGCCAGCAGCCATTTGATGGGGGTGAGCACAGATACGCAGTATTTT	CASSHLMGVSTDTQYF
few	TRBJ2-4	.	TRBV20-1	TGCAGTGCTCCCTCTGGGGGAGGCATTCAGTACTTC	CSAPSGGGIQYF
.	TRBJ1-5	.	TRBV4-1	TGCGCCAGCAGCCAAGATCGAGCAGCCTATCAGCCCCAGCATTTT	CASSQDRAAYQPQHF
few	TRBJ2-2	TRBD2	TRBV7-3	TGTGCCAGTACTAGCGGGAACACCGGGGAGCTGTTTTTT	CASTSGNTGELFF
.	TRBJ2-1	.	TRBV12-3/TRBV12-4	TGTGCCAGCAGTGCCCAGTCCAAGTTGCAGTTCTTC	CASSAQSKLQFF
few	TRBJ1-2	TRBD1	TRBV6-1	TGTGCCAGCAGTACACGGACAGGGGGCTATGGCTACACCTTC	CASSTRTGGYGYTF
.	TRBJ2-7	TRBD1	TRBV20-1	TGCAGTGCTAGAGGCCCTGGGACAGGGCCCTTCTACGAGCAGTACTTC	CSARGPGTGPFYEQYF
.	TRBJ2-1	TRBD2	TRBV4-3	TGCGCCAGCAGCCAAAGTTTCGTAAGGCGAGCGGGGGACCTCTACAATGAGCAGTTCTTC	CASSQSFVRRAGDLYNEQFF
.	TRBJ1-4	.	TRBV6-2/TRBV6-3	TGTGCCAGCAGTTACCGGACACCTCGGGAAAAACTGTTTTTT	CASSYRTPREKLFF
few	TRBJ2-7	TRBD1	TRBV12-3/TRBV12-4	TGTGCCAGCAGTTTAGCGCAGGGGGCCCACGAGCAGTACTTC	CASSLAQGAHEQYF
few	TRBJ2-5	TRBD1	TRBV5-6	TGTGCCAGCAGCTCGACCGGGACAGGGGGCGCGGAGACCCAGTACTTC	CASSSTGTGGAETQYF
few	TRBJ2-1	.	TRBV5-6	TGTGCCAGCAGCTACAAGGACGGTAACAATGAGCAGTTCTTC	CASSYKDGNNEQFF
few	TRBJ2-2	.	TRBV5-1	TGCGCCAGCAGCTCGACAACGGTGAACACCGGGGAGCTGTTTTTT	CASSSTTVNTGELFF
few	TRBJ2-3	TRBD2	TRBV6-6	TGTGCCAGCCTCGCGGGGGGGTCAGATACGCAGTATTTT	CASLAGGSDTQYF
.	TRBJ2-1	.	TRBV12-3/TRBV12-4	TGTGCCAGCAGTTTTGTCGGAGGGGGCTACAATGAGCAGTTCTTC	CASSFVGGGYNEQFF
.	TRBJ1-1	.	TRBV3-1	TGTGCCAGCAGCCAAGGATCACTTGGAGCTTTCTTT	CASSQGSLGAFF
few	TRBJ1-5	.	TRBV20-1	TGCAGTGCTAGGGGAGGGGTTAATCAGCCCCAGCATTTT	CSARGGVNQPQHF
.	TRBJ2-4	TRBD2	TRBV6-1	TGTGCCAGCACCTCTACGGGGGGGAGTGTTCAGTACTTC	CASTSTGGSVQYF
few	TRBJ2-3	.	TRBV5-1	TGCGCCAGCAGCTTTTATAGGGGGGGGAGCACAGATACGCAGTATTTT	CASSFYRGGSTDTQYF
.	TRBJ2-3	TRBD1	TRBV5-6	TGTGCCAGCAGCGAAGGACAGGGGTCATATACGCAGTATTTT	CASSEGQGSYTQYF
.	TRBJ2-3	.	TRBV5-1	TGCGCCAGCAGGGACCTGAGGGGCACAGATACGCAGTATTTT	CASRDLRGTDTQYF
.	TRBJ2-7	.	TRBV4-3	TGCGCCAGCAGCCGAGTACCGCGGGGAGTCCACGAGCAGTACTTC	CASSRVPRGVHEQYF
few	TRBJ2-1	.	TRBV21-1	TGTGCCAGCAGCAAAGGCGGGGAAGGCTTTGAGAATGAGCAGTTCTTC	CASSKGGEGFENEQFF
.	TRBJ2-5	TRBD2	TRBV20-1	TGCAGTGCCCCGGGACTAAAAGAGACCCAGTACTTC	CSAPGLKETQYF
.	TRBJ2-1	TRBD1	TRBV29-1	TGCAGCGTTGAAGAACAGACAGGGGTCGGCAATGAGCAGTTCTTC	CSVEEQTGVGNEQFF
.	TRBJ2-7	TRBD2	TRBV3-1	TGTGCCTTCAGAGTAACAGGATCCCCGGGACTAGCGGGATTCTACGAGCAGTACTTC	CAFRVTGSPGLAGFYEQYF
many	TRBJ2-3	.	TRBV4-3	TGCGCCAGCAGCCAAGATTCGCAGGGCACAGATACGCAGTATTTT	CASSQDSQGTDTQYF
few	TRBJ2-2	TRBD2	TRBV5-5	TGTGCCAGCAGCTTGGTAGCGGGAGAGGACACCGGGGAGCTGTTTTTT	CASSLVAGEDTGELFF
.	TRBJ2-2	TRBD2	TRBV6-5	TGTGCCAGCAGTTACCTCCGGACTAGCGGAGCCGGGGAGCTGTTTTTT	CASSYLRTSGAGELFF
.	TRBJ2-5	.	TRBV6-2/TRBV6-3	TGTGCCAGCAGTTATGGTTTCAGTAACCAAGAGACCCAGTACTTC	CASSYGFSNQETQYF
many	TRBJ2-5	.	TRBV4-2	TGTGCCAGCAGCCAAGGAGTATATCAAGAGACCCAGTACTTC	CASSQGVYQETQYF
many	TRBJ1-6	.	TRBV7-9	TGTGCCAGCAGCCCTATCAGGGCGGGTTCACCCCTCCACTTT	CASSPIRAGSPLHF
once	TRBJ2-2	TRBD2	TRBV5-5	TGTGCCAGCAGCTGGACTAGCGGGAGATTCGGGGAGCTGTTTTTT	CASSWTSGRFGELFF
.	TRBJ1-2	.	TRBV5-6	TGTGCCAGCAGCTTGGACGCCGGGAGCTATGGCTACACCTTC	CASSLDAGSYGYTF
few	TRBJ2-1	.	TRBV6-2/TRBV6-3	TGTGCCAGCAGGGTGATTCGGGAAGGTGAGCAGTTCTTC	CASRVIREGEQFF
many	TRBJ2-7	TRBD1	TRBV5-1	TGCGCCAGCAGCTTGGAGGGACAGGGGGGCTACGAGCAGTACTTC	CASSLEGQGGYEQYF
few	TRBJ2-7	.	TRBV20-1	TGCAGTGCTAGAGATATCCCAGAACCGTACGAGCAGTACTTC	CSARDIPEPYEQYF
few	TRBJ2-1	.	TRBV20-1	TGCAGTGCTAGAGTTAACCGAGGGGATGAGCAGTTCTTC	CSARVNRGDEQFF
many	TRBJ2-7	TRBD1	TRBV9	TGTGCCAGCAGCGCGGGACAGGGTTCGAACGAGCAGTACTTC	CASSAGQGSNEQYF
few	TRBJ2-2	TRBD2	TRBV10-3	TGTGCCATCAGTACTAGCGGGGGGAACACCGGGGAGCTGTTTTTT	CAISTSGGNTGELFF
.	TRBJ1-1	.	TRBV4-1	TGCGCCAGCAGCCAATCATTAGGGGGGCGGACTGAAGCTTTCTTT	CASSQSLGGRTEAFF
.	TRBJ2-5	TRBD1	TRBV20-1	TGCAGTGCCCACCAGGGGGCGAGGGAGACCCAGTACTTC	CSAHQGARETQYF
.	TRBJ2-3	TRBD2	TRBV20-1	TGCAGTGCACAAGACGCTAGCGGGAGGTTCGCAGATACGCAGTATTTT	CSAQDASGRFADTQYF
few	TRBJ2-3	.	TRBV6-1	TGTGCCAGCAGGATGAACCCTCTCCCCCCAGATACGCAGTATTTT	CASRMNPLPPDTQYF
.	TRBJ2-7	TRBD2	TRBV12-3/TRBV12-4	TGTGCCAGCAGTTCAAGGACTAGCGGGGGTGGGGAGCAGTACTTC	CASSSRTSGGGEQYF
.	TRBJ1-6	TRBD1	TRBV4-3	TGCGCCAGCAGCCAGTTCCGGGACAGGGATTCACCCCTCCACTTT	CASSQFRDRDSPLHF